A single sample is the source of the 7 T cell receptor beta chains below, sequenced in a study of PD-1 blockade in classical Hodgkin lymphoma. Every patient had relapsed following autologous stem cell transplantation, and cohorts differed in brentuximab vedotin exposure. The repertoire was sequenced with immunoSEQ multiplex PCR; TCRdb's copy has only in-frame clones and lacks some. Of roughly 24,000 clones in the sample, around three quarters are singletons; the top ten hold approximately 18%. The starting material was peripheral blood mononuclear cells (PBMCs), obtained before the second cycle of nivolumab. All receptors come from a human donor with classical Hodgkin lymphoma.

The chain employs TRBV6-1 and TRBJ2-7; D might be TRBD1 (5 bases). This CDR3 comprises 14 residues. Trimming pared 6 bases from V and 3 bases from J, leaving 15 bases between. Germline V CDR1 and CDR2: MNHNS, SASEGT. The CDR3 DNA reads TGTGCCAGCAGGTCGACAGTCTCCAACTACGAGCAGTACTTC. This sequence encodes CASRSTVSNYEQYF.

The V call is TRBV5-1, the J call TRBJ1-1; D remains unclear. CDR3 size: 14 residues. With 1 base removed from V and 1 base from J, the gap between germline ends came to 8 bases. Per the germline V gene, CDR1 is SGHRS and CDR2 is YFSETQ. The CDR3 sequence is CASSLTVANTEAFF. The CDR3 DNA reads TGCGCCAGCAGCTTGACAGTTGCGAACACTGAAGCTTTCTTT.

This clone was observed a single time. This chain connects TRBV5-1 to TRBJ1-1; D unresolved. CDR3 length equals 13 residues. Germline lookup yields CDR1 SGHRS and CDR2 YFSETQ. Between the trimmed V and J ends, which lost 5 bases and 1 base, there was a span of 9 bases. CDR3 sequence: CASRPLPNTEAFF. The DNA of the CDR3 is TGCGCCAGCAGACCTCTACCGAACACTGAAGCTTTCTTT. Together with reference TRBV5-1 and TRBJ1-1, the CDR3 gives the full variable domain: KAGVTQTPRYLIKTRGQQVTLSCSPISGHRSVSWYQQTPGQGLQFLFEYFSETQRNKGNFPGRFSGRQFSNSRSEMNVSTLELGDSALYLCASRPLPNTEAFFGQGTRLTVV.

This clone was found a few times. This chain joins TRBV30 and TRBJ1-1; D not certain. This CDR3 region has 11 residues. Trimming removed 7 bases at V and 4 bases at J, with 10 bases between. CDR1 is GTSNPN, CDR2 SVGIG, per germline (reference sequence). DNA for the CDR3: TGTGCCTTCCTGGAGTCCACTGAAGCTTTCTTT. This gives the protein CAFLESTEAFF.

This chain links TRBV19 with TRBJ1-5; D not resolved. The germline V gene encodes CDR1 LNHDA and CDR2 SQIVND (reference sequence). The CDR3 consists of 15 residues. Trimming left V 5 bases short and J 6 bases short, with 17 bases between. The CDR3 DNA follows: TGTGCCAGTAGTCCCTCGTGGGGTGTCGGTCAGCCCCAGCATTTT. Protein sequence: CASSPSWGVGQPQHF.

This clone was recorded only once. CDR3 amino acids: CASRKQGYYEQYF. CDR3 coding DNA: TGTGCCAGCAGAAAACAAGGATACTACGAGCAGTACTTC. The V and J genes are TRBV6-5 and TRBJ2-7; no clear D gene. Germline loops: CDR1 MNHEY, CDR2 SVGAGI. The CDR3 covers 13 residues. V shed 6 bases and J shed 3 bases, with 12 bases lying between them.

This clone appeared a single time. The rearrangement links TRBV2 to TRBJ1-1, with TRBD1 identical over 7 bases. V shed 7 bases, J shed 4 bases, and the junction held 6 bases outside the gene matches. This CDR3 has 13 amino acids. The V gene's germline CDR1 is SNHLY and CDR2 FYNNEI. The CDR3 is CASIQDRTTEAFF. CDR3 coding DNA: TGTGCCAGCATTCAGGACAGGACCACTGAAGCTTTCTTT.